This TCR beta chain derives from a study of blood T cell repertoires in COVID-19. Study summary: Whether acute or convalescent, the COVID-19 samples came from the United States, Italy and Spain. T cells, B-cell-depleted T cells, or PBMCs supplied cDNA or gDNA.

Germline loops: CDR1 ENHRY, CDR2 SYGVKD. V was shortened by 0 bases and J by 8 bases, with 15 bases between the two germline ends. This CDR3 region has 15 residues. The repertoire was sequenced with immunoSEQ multiplex PCR; TCRdb's copy has only in-frame clones and lacks some. In the table there are roughly 99,000 clones, around 79% of which are singletons. The chain is built from TRBV10-3 and TRBJ2-3; D perhaps matches TRBD2 (6 bases). Sequenced: peripheral blood. This sequence was found in a woman of 80 years or more with active or convalescent COVID-19. The DNA of the CDR3 is TGTGCCATCAGTGAGTCTGGCGGGGCCGAGGGTACGCAGTATTTT. Encoded protein: CAISESGGAEGTQYF.